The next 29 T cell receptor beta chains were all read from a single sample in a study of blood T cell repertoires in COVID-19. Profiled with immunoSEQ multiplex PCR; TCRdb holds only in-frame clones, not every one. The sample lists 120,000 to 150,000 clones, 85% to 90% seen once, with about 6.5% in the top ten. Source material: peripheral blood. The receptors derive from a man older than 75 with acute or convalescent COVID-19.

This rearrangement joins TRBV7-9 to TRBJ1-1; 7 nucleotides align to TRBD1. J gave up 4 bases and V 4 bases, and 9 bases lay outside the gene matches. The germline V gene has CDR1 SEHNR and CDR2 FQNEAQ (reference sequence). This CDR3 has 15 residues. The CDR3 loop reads CASSSLLTGPTEAFF. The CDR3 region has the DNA TGTGCCAGCAGCTCTTTACTGACAGGGCCCACTGAAGCTTTCTTT.

CDR3: CSASRTGKDEKLFF. The CDR3 bases are TGCAGTGCTAGTAGGACAGGGAAGGATGAAAAACTGTTTTTT. The chain uses TRBV20-1 and TRBJ1-4, with TRBD1 matching over 8 bases. The V and J ends lost 3 bases and 6 bases, in that order; junction bases with no gene match: 6. This CDR3 spans 14 amino acids. Per the germline V gene, CDR1 is DFQATT and CDR2 is SNEGSKA (reference sequence).

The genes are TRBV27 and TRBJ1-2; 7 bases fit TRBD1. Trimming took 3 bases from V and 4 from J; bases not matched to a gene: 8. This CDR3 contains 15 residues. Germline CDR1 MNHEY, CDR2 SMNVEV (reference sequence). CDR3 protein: CASSLSQGSGYGYTF. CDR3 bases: TGTGCCAGCAGTTTGTCACAGGGGAGCGGCTATGGCTACACCTTC.

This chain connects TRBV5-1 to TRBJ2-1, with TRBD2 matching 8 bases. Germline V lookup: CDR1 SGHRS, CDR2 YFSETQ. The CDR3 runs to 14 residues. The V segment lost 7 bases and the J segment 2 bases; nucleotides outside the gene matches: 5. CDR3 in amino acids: CASGLAGTYNEQFF. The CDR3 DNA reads TGCGCCAGCGGATTAGCGGGGACCTACAATGAGCAGTTCTTC.

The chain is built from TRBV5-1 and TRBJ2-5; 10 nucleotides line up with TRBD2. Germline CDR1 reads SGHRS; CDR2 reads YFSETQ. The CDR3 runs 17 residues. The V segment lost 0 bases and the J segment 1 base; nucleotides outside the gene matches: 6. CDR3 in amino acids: CASSLGLTSGVQETQYF. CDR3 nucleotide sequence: TGCGCCAGCAGCTTGGGCTTAACTAGCGGGGTCCAAGAGACCCAGTACTTC. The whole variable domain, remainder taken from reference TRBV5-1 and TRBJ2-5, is KAGVTQTPRYLIKTRGQQVTLSCSPISGHRSVSWYQQTPGQGLQFLFEYFSETQRNKGNFPGRFSGRQFSNSRSEMNVSTLELGDSALYLCASSLGLTSGVQETQYFGPGTRLLVL.

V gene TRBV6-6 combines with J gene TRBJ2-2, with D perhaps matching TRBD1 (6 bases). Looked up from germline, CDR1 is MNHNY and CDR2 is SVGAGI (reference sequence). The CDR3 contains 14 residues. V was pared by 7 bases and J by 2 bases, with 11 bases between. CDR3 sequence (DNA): TGTGCCAGCACTCAGACAGGAAACACCGGGGAGCTGTTTTTT. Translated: CASTQTGNTGELFF.

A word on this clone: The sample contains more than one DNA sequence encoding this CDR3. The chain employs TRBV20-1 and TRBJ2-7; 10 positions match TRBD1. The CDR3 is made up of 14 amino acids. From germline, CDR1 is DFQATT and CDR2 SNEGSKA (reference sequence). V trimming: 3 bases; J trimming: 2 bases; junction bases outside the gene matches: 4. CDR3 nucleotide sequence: TGCAGTGCTAGTGGACAGGGGGGGACCTACGAGCAGTACTTC. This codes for CSASGQGGTYEQYF.

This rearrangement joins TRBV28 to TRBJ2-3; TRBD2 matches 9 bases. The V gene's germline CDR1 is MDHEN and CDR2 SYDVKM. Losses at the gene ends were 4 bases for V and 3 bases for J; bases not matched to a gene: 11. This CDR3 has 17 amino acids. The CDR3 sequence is CASSSPRPSGVTDTQYF. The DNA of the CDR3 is TGTGCCAGCAGTTCTCCTCGTCCTAGCGGGGTGACAGATACGCAGTATTTT.

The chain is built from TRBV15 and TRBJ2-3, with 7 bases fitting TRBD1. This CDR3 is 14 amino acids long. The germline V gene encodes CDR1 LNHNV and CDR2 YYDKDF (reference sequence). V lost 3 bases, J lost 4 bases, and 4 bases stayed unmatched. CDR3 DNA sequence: TGTGCCACCAGCAGTAAAACAGGGGCAGATACGCAGTATTTT. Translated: CATSSKTGADTQYF.

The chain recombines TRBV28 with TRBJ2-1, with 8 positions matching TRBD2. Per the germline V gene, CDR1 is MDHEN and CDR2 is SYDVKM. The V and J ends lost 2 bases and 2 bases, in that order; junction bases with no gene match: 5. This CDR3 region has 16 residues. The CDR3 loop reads CASSLEGAGAYNEQFF. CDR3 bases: TGTGCCAGCAGTTTAGAGGGAGCGGGAGCCTACAATGAGCAGTTCTTC.

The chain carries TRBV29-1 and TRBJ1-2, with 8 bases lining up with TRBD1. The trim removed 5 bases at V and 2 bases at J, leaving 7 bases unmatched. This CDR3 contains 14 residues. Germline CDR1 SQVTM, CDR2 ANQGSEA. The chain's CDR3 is CSVTNRQGNYGYTF. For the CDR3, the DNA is TGCAGCGTTACAAACCGACAGGGGAACTATGGCTACACCTTC.

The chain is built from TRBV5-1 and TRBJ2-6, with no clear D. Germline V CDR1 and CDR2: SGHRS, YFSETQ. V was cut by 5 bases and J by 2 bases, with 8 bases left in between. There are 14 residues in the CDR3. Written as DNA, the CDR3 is TGCGCCAGCAGTCGGGTCGCTGGGGCCAACGTCCTGACTTTC. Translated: CASSRVAGANVLTF.

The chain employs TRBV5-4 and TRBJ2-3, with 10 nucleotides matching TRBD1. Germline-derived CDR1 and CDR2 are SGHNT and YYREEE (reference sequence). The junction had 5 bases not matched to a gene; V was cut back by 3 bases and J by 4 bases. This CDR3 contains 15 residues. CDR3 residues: CASSSPGQGSDTQYF. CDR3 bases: TGTGCCAGCAGCTCGCCGGGACAGGGGTCAGATACGCAGTATTTT. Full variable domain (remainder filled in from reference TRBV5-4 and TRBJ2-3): ETGVTQSPTHLIKTRGQQVTLRCSSQSGHNTVSWYQQALGQGPQFIFQYYREEENGRGNFPPRFSGLQFPNYSSELNVNALELDDSALYLCASSSPGQGSDTQYFGPGTRLTVL.

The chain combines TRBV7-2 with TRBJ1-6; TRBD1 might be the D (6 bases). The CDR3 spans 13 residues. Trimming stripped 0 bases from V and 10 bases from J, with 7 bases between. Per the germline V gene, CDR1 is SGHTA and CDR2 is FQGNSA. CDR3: CASSLAGASPLHF. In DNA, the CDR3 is TGTGCCAGCAGCTTAGCGGGGGCATCACCCCTCCACTTT.

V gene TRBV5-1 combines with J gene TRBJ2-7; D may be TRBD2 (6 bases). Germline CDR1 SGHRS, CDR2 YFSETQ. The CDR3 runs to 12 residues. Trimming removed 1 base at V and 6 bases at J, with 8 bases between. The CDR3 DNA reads TGCGCCAGCAGCTTGACGGGAGCCGAGCAGTACTTC. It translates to CASSLTGAEQYF.

The CDR3 DNA sequence: TGTGCCAGCCACGGGGCAACTAATGAAAAACTGTTTTTT. Amino acid sequence: CASHGATNEKLFF. The chain couples TRBV2 to TRBJ1-4; D is uncertain. The CDR3 has 13 amino acids. With 8 bases removed from V and 0 bases from J, the gap between germline ends came to 7 bases. Germline CDR1 is SNHLY and CDR2 is FYNNEI.

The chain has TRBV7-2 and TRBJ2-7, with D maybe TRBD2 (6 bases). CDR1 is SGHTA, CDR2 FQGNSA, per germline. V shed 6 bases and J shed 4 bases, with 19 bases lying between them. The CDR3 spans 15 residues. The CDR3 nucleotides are TGTGCCAGCAGTCCAGACCGGGACTCCCTATACGAGCAGTACTTC. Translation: CASSPDRDSLYEQYF.

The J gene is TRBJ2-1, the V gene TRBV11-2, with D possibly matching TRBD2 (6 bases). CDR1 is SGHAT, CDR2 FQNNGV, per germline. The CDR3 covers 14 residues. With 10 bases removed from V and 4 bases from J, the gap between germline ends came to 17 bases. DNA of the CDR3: TGTGCCACCTCCCCCTCGGGGGTTTACAATGAGCAGTTCTTC. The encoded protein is CATSPSGVYNEQFF.

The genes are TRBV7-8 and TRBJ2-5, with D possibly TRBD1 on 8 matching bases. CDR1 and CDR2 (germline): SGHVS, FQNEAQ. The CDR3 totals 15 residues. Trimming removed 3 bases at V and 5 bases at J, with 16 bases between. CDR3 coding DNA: TGTGCCAGCAGCTTTAGACAGGGGAGGGCGGAGACCCAGTACTTC. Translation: CASSFRQGRAETQYF.

The CDR3 region has the DNA TGTGCCATCAGTGATAATTTTGGGCAGGGGGTCTCCCCTGGAAACACCATATATTTT. This sequence encodes CAISDNFGQGVSPGNTIYF. The chain couples TRBV10-3 to TRBJ1-3, with TRBD1 matching 7 bases. Germline values: CDR1 ENHRY, CDR2 SYGVKD. This CDR3 region has 19 residues. Germline trimming cut 3 bases from V and 2 bases from J; bases unmatched to any gene: 16.

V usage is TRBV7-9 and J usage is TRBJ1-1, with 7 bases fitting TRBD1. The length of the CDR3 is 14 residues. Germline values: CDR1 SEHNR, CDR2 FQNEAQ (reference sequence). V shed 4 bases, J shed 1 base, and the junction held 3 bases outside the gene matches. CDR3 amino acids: CASSYGQENTEAFF. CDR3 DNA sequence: TGTGCCAGCAGCTATGGACAGGAGAACACTGAAGCTTTCTTT.

In nucleotides, the CDR3 is TGTGCCAGCACCCGCGACTATGGCTACACCTTC. It codes for CASTRDYGYTF. The chain couples TRBV6-4 to TRBJ1-2; D unresolved. V lost 7 bases and J 3 bases, leaving 6 bases between the germline ends. CDR3 size: 11 residues. Per germline, CDR1 MRHNA and CDR2 SNTAGT.

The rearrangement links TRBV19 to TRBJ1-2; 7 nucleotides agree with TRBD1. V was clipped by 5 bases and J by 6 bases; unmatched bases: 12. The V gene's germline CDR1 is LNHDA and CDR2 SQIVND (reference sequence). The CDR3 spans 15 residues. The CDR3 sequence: CASSFPTGRANGYTF. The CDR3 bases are TGTGCCAGTAGTTTCCCGACAGGGAGAGCAAATGGCTACACCTTC.

CDR3 nucleotides: TGCGCCAGCAGCTTGGCGGGTAGCGGAACCCTCTACGAGCAGTACTTC. This encodes CASSLAGSGTLYEQYF. V usage is TRBV5-1 and J usage is TRBJ2-7; tentatively, D is TRBD2 (6 bases). The germline V gene encodes CDR1 SGHRS and CDR2 YFSETQ. The CDR3 totals 16 residues. V lost 0 bases and J 3 bases, leaving 16 bases between the germline ends.

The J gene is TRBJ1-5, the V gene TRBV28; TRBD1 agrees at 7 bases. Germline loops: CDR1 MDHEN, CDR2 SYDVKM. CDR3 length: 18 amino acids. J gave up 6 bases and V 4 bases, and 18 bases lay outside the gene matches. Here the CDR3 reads CASSSGAQGIGVVQPQHF. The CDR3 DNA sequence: TGTGCCAGCAGTTCAGGGGCACAGGGGATTGGGGTGGTTCAGCCCCAGCATTTT.

The chain's CDR3 is CASRSGTSGRIEQFF. CDR3 nucleotides: TGCGCCAGCAGGTCCGGGACTAGCGGGAGAATTGAGCAGTTCTTC. V is TRBV5-1 and J is TRBJ2-1; 14 bases match TRBD2. The V and J ends lost 5 bases and 9 bases, in that order; junction bases with no gene match: 7. CDR3 length: 15 amino acids. Germline V gene data show CDR1 as SGHRS and CDR2 as YFSETQ.

In DNA, the CDR3 is TGCGCCAGCAGCCTTAAGAGGGACAGGGCAAACAATGAGCAGTTCTTC. This translates into CASSLKRDRANNEQFF. This sequence joins TRBV5-1 and TRBJ2-1, with TRBD1 identical over 9 bases. The V segment lost 4 bases and the J segment 5 bases; nucleotides outside the gene matches: 10. The CDR3 has 16 residues. Germline V gives CDR1 SGHRS, CDR2 YFSETQ.

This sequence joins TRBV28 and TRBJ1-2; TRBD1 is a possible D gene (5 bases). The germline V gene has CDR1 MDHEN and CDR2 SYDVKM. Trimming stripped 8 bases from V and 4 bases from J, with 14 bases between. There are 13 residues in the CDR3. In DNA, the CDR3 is TGTGCCAGCGGGGGGGGACGGTCCTATGGCTACACCTTC. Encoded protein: CASGGGRSYGYTF.

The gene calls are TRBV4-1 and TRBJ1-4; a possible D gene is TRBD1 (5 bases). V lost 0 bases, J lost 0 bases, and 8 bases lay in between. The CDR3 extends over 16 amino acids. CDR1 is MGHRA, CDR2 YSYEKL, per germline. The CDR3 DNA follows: TGCGCCAGCAGCCAAGAAGGGGCCACAACTAATGAAAAACTGTTTTTT. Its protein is CASSQEGATTNEKLFF.